This TCR beta chain is drawn from a study of T-cell reconstitution after alpha-beta-depleted transplantation in children (dated by TCRdb to the mid-2010s). Regarding the study in general: Using TCR repertoire profiling, the study quantitatively followed how T-cell immune reconstitution unfolded in children after TCRalphabeta/CD19-depleted allogeneic hematopoietic cell transplantation.

Details on this clonotype: The target of this receptor is not known. No qualities accompany the bases; no much larger clone lies one base away.

V lost 9 bases and J lost 2 bases; the stretch between them is 16 bases long. CDR1 SEHNR and CDR2 FQNEAQ were looked up in the germline V gene (reference sequence). The CDR3 runs 15 amino acids, cysteine and phenylalanine included. The retained sequence is limited to the CDR3, 45 bases, with the frame set at the first base. The label giving this sample's treatment or condition can be read as: allogeneic hematopoietic cell transplantation with graft depleted of TCRalphabeta T cells and CD19 B cells. TCRalphabeta/CD19-depleted allogeneic hematopoietic cell grafts were given to the transplant recipients, all of whom were children. What the study reported, not specific to this receptor: Hyperexpanded clone frequencies declined over subsequent months; after one year, T-cell counts and TCRbeta diversity were mostly attributed to newly produced T cells. In some patients, the high TCRbeta diversity seen at day 60 was put down to recipient T cells and intrathymic progenitors that had survived conditioning. About two months after transplant, the apparently early recovery of alphabetaT-cell counts reportedly depended on just several hundred clones that had expanded rapidly and came from non-depleted graft cells.

The receptor library was made with PCR. Sequencing took place on an Illumina HiSeq 2500. Molecular barcoding was employed in the preparation of TCR libraries, with unique molecular identifiers being used to normalize TCRbeta repertoire quantification. TCRdb cleaned the public reads at Q25 with fastp, built clones with MiXCR and kept in-frame beta chains. Every entry covers one CDR3 protein and lists the most common genes and DNA from its rows. This sample gives 550,000 to 600,000 distinct CDR3 sequences in total; roughly 23% of them show up just once. The leading ten clones occupy around 14% of the sample.

The chain links TRBV7-9 with TRBJ2-2, and TRBD1 may be the D gene, going by 6 matching bases. The sequenced sample was PBMCs, mostly from graft donor cells, obtained 360 days after TCRalphabeta/CD19-depleted stem cell transplant. The TCR was taken from a boy under three years old who had a stem cell transplant for acute myeloid leukemia, so the T cells may come from the graft donor. The DNA is as follows: TGTGCCAGGGGGGCGGTGGCATCCAACACCGGGGAGCTGTTTTTT. Translated, this gives CARGAVASNTGELFF.